The 10 T cell receptor beta chains presented below share a single source sample, sequenced in a study of blood T cells in healthy people across ages (dated by TCRdb to between 2015 and 2016). The method behind the library was 5' RACE. The reads were generated on an Illumina HiSeq 2500. A second PCR of about 6 to 11 cycles was run with a J-beta primer mix and a sample-barcoded 5' primer. TCRdb took the public reads, trimmed them with fastp at Q25, ran MiXCR for clone calling and kept in-frame beta chains. Each CDR3 protein gets just one entry, which takes the most common genes and DNA from the rows behind it. The sample includes fewer than 750,000 distinct CDR3 sequences, with 52% observed a single time. The ten largest account for approximately 12% of the sample. The material sequenced was blood. Receptors were obtained from a woman aged 80 or older in good health.

The rearrangement joins TRBV24-1 to TRBJ2-7, with 10 bases lining up with TRBD1. The CDR3 is 18 amino acids. V shed 4 bases and J 6 bases; nucleotides not matched to a gene: 17. Germline loops: CDR1 KGHDR, CDR2 SFDVKD. The CDR3 loop reads CATSDRKTGTGAASEQYF. The CDR3 nucleotides are TGTGCCACCAGTGACCGGAAAACCGGGACAGGGGCGGCTAGCGAGCAGTACTTC.

This clonotype was seen repeatedly, ten times or more. The chain joins TRBV20-1 to TRBJ2-7, with 8 positions matching TRBD1. Germline trimming cut 3 bases from V and 4 bases from J; bases unmatched to any gene: 11. The germline V gene has CDR1 DFQATT and CDR2 SNEGSKA (reference sequence). The CDR3 totals 15 residues. This chain's CDR3 is CSASLPRGRVYEQYF. The CDR3 nucleotides are TGCAGTGCTAGTCTACCCAGGGGGCGCGTTTACGAGCAGTACTTC.

The V gene is TRBV29-1, the J gene TRBJ2-2, with D hard to call. This CDR3 is 13 amino acids long. Germline V gene sequence: CDR1 SQVTM, CDR2 ANQGSEA. Between the trimmed V and J ends, which lost 7 bases and 4 bases, there was a span of 13 bases. The CDR3 sequence is CSARNGLTGELFF. Here the CDR3 DNA reads TGCAGCGCCCGTAACGGGCTCACCGGGGAGCTGTTTTTT.

The V call is TRBV12-5, the J call TRBJ2-4; 7 bases map to TRBD1. TRBJ2-7 matches the DNA end more closely, so the J call is doubtful. Germline V gene sequence: CDR1 LGHNT, CDR2 FRNRAP. The CDR3 has 15 amino acids. The CDR3 DNA follows: TGTGCTAGTGGTGCTGAGACAGGGTACTCCTACGAGCAGTACTTC. Its protein is CASGAETGYSYEQYF.

As for this clonotype: Since a much larger clone is just one base distant, this may be a read error. Written as DNA, the CDR3 is TGTGCCAGTTCCCTTTCAGTAGGCGCCCAGCATTTT. Translated, it gives CASSLSVGAQHF. V usage is TRBV6-2 or TRBV6-3 and J usage is TRBJ1-5; D remains ambiguous. Trimming shortened V by 9 bases and J by 11 bases, and 17 bases separated the two germline ends. Germline CDR1 MNHEY, CDR2 SVGEGT. This CDR3 region has 12 residues.

The J gene is TRBJ2-2, the V gene TRBV5-1; TRBD1 matches 7 bases. From germline, CDR1 is SGHRS and CDR2 YFSETQ. Trimming removed 4 bases from V and 1 base from J; junction bases left unmatched: 7. The CDR3 loop spans 16 amino acids. CDR3 amino acids: CASSLQTGLNTGELFF. In DNA, the CDR3 is TGCGCCAGCAGCCTTCAGACAGGGCTGAACACCGGGGAGCTGTTTTTT.

The chain couples TRBV5-6 to TRBJ1-1; the D gene is possibly TRBD1 (6 bases). The CDR3 is 13 amino acids. Deletions cut 2 bases from V and 7 bases from J, with 12 bases between. The germline CDR1 and CDR2 sequences are SGHDT and YYEEEE. The CDR3 nucleotides are TGTGCCAGCAGCTTCAGGGGTGCGAGTGAAGCTTTCTTT. As protein: CASSFRGASEAFF.

V usage is TRBV6-6 and J usage is TRBJ2-1; D is undetermined. V was trimmed by 6 bases and J by 9 bases, leaving 18 bases between them. The CDR3 sequence is 14 residues long. CDR1 MNHNY and CDR2 SVGAGI come from the germline V gene (reference sequence). CDR3 sequence reads: CASSPQPLVSEQFF. In nucleotides, the CDR3 is TGTGCCAGCAGCCCACAACCCCTAGTCAGTGAGCAGTTCTTC.

This clonotype was observed many times. The chain has TRBV2 and TRBJ2-5, with D unresolved. Germline V gene data show CDR1 as SNHLY and CDR2 as FYNNEI. This CDR3 contains 14 residues. V shed 5 bases and J shed 0 bases, with 10 bases lying between them. CDR3: CASSSGSYQETQYF. The CDR3 DNA follows: TGTGCCAGCAGTTCGGGCAGTTACCAAGAGACCCAGTACTTC. The full variable domain, its missing parts supplied by reference TRBV2 and TRBJ2-5, is EPEVTQTPSHQVTQMGQEVILRCVPISNHLYFYWYRQILGQKVEFLVSFYNNEISEKSEIFDDQFSVERPDGSNFTLKIRSTKLEDSAMYFCASSSGSYQETQYFGPGTRLLVL.

The chain combines TRBV27 with TRBJ1-2; D gene unclear. V dropped 6 bases and J dropped 4 bases, with 15 bases sitting between them. The CDR3 sequence is 14 residues long. The V gene's germline CDR1 is MNHEY and CDR2 SMNVEV (reference sequence). The CDR3 reads CASSPSARFYGYTF. Written as DNA, the CDR3 is TGTGCCAGCAGCCCTTCGGCGCGCTTCTATGGCTACACCTTC.